This T cell receptor beta chain was documented in a study of shared clonotypes between healthy human individuals. This CDR3 has 16 amino acids. CDR1 and CDR2 (germline): SGHTA, FQGNSA. Deletions cut 2 bases from V and 0 bases from J, with 11 bases between. The table came from immunoSEQ multiplex PCR; TCRdb's copy has only in-frame clones and leaves some out. The data show some 500,000 clones, roughly three quarters seen once. The TCR comes from a woman aged 40 to 50 in good health. Some clones in this sample may be carry-over from other donors' samples. Sequencing input: PBMCs. This chain links TRBV7-2 with TRBJ1-3; tentative D call: TRBD1 (5 bases). The CDR3 protein is CASSLLGPSSGNTIYF. The CDR3 DNA follows: TGTGCCAGCAGCTTACTGGGGCCGAGCTCTGGAAACACCATATATTTT.